The sequence of this T cell receptor beta chain was determined in a study of blood T cell repertoires in COVID-19. Sequenced by immunoSEQ multiplex PCR; TCRdb stores in-frame clones only, minus some. The table includes roughly 330,000 clones, around 90% detected once. The germline V gene has CDR1 SGHAT and CDR2 FQNNGV. V lost 5 bases, J lost 3 bases, and 13 bases lay in between. CDR3 length: 15 residues. V usage is TRBV11-2 and J usage is TRBJ1-4, with a tentative D call TRBD1 (6 bases). The source material was peripheral blood. The TCR originated in a young man who had recovered from COVID-19. This chain's CDR3 is CASSGTGIANEKLFF. The CDR3 bases are TGTGCCAGCAGCGGAACAGGGATTGCTAATGAAAAACTGTTTTTT. The variable domain in full, completed from reference TRBV11-2 and TRBJ1-4, reads EAGVAQSPRYKIIEKRQSVAFWCNPISGHATLYWYQQILGQGPKLLIQFQNNGVVDDSQLPKDRFSAERLKGVDSTLKIQPAKLEDSAVYLCASSGTGIANEKLFFGSGTQLSVL.